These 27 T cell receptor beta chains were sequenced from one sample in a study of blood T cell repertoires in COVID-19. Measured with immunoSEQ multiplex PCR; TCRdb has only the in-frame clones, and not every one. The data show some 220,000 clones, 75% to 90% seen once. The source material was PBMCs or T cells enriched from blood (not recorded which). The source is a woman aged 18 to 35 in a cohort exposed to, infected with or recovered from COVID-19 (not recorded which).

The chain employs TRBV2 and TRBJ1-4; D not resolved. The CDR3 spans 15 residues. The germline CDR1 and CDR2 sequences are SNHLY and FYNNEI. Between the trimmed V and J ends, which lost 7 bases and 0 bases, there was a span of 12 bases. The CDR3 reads CASTSSVATNEKLFF. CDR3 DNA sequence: TGTGCCAGCACCTCGTCCGTTGCAACTAATGAAAAACTGTTTTTT. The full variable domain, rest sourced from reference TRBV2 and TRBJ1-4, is EPEVTQTPSHQVTQMGQEVILRCVPISNHLYFYWYRQILGQKVEFLVSFYNNEISEKSEIFDDQFSVERPDGSNFTLKIRSTKLEDSAMYFCASTSSVATNEKLFFGSGTQLSVL.

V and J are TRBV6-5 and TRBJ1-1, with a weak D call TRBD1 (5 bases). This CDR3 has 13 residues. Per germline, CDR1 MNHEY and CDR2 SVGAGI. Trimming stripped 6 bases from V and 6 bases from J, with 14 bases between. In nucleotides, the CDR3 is TGTGCCAGCAGGGCGGGGGAGTTTGCTGAAGCTTTCTTT. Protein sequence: CASRAGEFAEAFF.

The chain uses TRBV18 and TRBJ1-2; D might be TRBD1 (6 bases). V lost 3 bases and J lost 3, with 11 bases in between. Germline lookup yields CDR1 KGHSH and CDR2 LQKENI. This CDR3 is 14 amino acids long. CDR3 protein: CASSPDPGDYGYTF. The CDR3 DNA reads TGTGCCAGCTCACCCGACCCAGGGGACTATGGCTACACCTTC.

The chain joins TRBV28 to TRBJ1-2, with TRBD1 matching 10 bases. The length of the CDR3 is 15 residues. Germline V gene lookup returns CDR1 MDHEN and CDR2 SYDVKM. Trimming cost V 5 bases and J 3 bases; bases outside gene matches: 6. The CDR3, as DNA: TGTGCCAGCAGTACCGACAGGGGGCGGGACTATGGCTACACCTTC. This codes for CASSTDRGRDYGYTF.

The DNA of the CDR3 is TGTGCCAGCAGTCACAGGGGTGGGCACGAGCAGTACTTC. Translated: CASSHRGGHEQYF. The chain combines TRBV12-3 or TRBV12-4 with TRBJ2-7, with 7 nucleotides matching TRBD1. The junction had 6 bases not matched to a gene; V was cut back by 5 bases and J by 5 bases. The CDR3 spans 13 residues.

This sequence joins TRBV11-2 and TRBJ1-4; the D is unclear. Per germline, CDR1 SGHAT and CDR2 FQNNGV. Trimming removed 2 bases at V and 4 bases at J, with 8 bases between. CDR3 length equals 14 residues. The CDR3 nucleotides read TGTGCCAGCAGCTTACGGAGTGGTAATGAAAAACTGTTTTTT. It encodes CASSLRSGNEKLFF.

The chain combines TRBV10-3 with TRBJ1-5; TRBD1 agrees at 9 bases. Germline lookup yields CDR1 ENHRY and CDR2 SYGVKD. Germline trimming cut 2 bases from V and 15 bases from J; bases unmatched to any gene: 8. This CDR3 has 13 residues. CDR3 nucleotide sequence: TGTGCCATCAGTGAGCTTAGAGACAGGGGGTGGCATTTT. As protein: CAISELRDRGWHF.

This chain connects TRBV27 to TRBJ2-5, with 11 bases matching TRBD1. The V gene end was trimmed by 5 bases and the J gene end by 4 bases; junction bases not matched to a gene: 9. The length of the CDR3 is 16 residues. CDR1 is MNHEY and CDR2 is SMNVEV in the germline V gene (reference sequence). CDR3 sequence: CASSAGTGGNGETQYF. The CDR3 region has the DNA TGTGCCAGCAGTGCCGGGACAGGGGGTAACGGAGAGACCCAGTACTTC.

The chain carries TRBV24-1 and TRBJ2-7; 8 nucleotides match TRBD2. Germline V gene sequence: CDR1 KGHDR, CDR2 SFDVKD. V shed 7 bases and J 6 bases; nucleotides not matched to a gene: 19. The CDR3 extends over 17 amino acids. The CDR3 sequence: CATSPRGAGGGGPEQYF. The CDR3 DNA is TGTGCCACCAGCCCGCGGGGGGCGGGAGGCGGTGGACCCGAGCAGTACTTC.

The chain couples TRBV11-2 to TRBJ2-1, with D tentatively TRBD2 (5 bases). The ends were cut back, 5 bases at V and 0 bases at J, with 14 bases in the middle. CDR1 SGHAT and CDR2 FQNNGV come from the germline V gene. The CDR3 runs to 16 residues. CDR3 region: CASSPLAGGSYNEQFF. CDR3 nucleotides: TGTGCCAGCAGCCCCCTGGCGGGCGGCTCCTACAATGAGCAGTTCTTC.

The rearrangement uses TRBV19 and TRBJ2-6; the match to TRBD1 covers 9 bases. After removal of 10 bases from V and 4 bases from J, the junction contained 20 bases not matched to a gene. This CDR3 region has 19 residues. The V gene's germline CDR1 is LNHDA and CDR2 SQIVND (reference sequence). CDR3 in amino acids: CANQRDRGTGSTGANVLTF. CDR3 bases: TGTGCCAACCAAAGAGACCGAGGGACAGGGAGTACCGGGGCCAACGTCCTGACTTTC.

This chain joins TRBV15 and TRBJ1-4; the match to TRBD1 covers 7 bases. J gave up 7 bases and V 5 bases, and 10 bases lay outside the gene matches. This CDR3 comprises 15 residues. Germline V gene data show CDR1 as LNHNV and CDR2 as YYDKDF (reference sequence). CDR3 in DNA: TGTGCCACCAGCCGCAACAGGGGCGCGGGTGAAAAACTGTTTTTT. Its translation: CATSRNRGAGEKLFF.

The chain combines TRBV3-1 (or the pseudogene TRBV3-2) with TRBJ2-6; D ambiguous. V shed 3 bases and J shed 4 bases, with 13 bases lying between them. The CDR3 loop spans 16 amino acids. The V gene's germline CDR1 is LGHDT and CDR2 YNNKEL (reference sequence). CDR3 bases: TGTGCCAGCAGCCAGAACCCAGGATCCGGGGCCAACGTCCTGACTTTC. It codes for CASSQNPGSGANVLTF.

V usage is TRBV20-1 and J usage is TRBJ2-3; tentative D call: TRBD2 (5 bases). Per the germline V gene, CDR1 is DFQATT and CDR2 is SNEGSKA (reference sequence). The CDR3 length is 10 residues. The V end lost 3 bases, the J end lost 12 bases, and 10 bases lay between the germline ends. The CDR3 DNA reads TGCAGTGCTAGTGAGAGGACTCAGTATTTT. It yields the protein CSASERTQYF.

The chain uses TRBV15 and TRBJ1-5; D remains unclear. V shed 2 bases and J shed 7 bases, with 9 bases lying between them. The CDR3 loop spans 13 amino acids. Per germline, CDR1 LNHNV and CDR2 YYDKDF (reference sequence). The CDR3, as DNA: TGTGCCACCAGCAGACAGGCTGAGCAGCCCCAGCATTTT. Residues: CATSRQAEQPQHF.

The CDR3 DNA follows: TGTGCCAGCAGTTCATCAGGGGACGATGAGACCCAGTACTTC. Its protein product is CASSSSGDDETQYF. The chain is built from TRBV28 and TRBJ2-5, with D possibly matching TRBD1 (6 bases). The CDR3 is 14 amino acids. Between the trimmed V and J ends, which lost 4 bases and 5 bases, there was a span of 14 bases. Germline assignment: CDR1 MDHEN and CDR2 SYDVKM.

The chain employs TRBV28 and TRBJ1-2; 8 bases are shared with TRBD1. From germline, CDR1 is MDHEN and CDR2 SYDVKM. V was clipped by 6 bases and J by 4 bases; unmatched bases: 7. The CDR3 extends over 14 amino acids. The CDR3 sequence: CASRSTGVGYGYTF. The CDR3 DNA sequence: TGTGCCAGCAGATCGACAGGGGTTGGCTATGGCTACACCTTC.

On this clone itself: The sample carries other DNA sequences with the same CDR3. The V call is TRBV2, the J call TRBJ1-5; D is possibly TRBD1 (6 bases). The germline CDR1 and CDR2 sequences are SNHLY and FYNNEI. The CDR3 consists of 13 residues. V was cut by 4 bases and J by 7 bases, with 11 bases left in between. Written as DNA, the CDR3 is TGTGCCAGCAGTGTGGGGGGGGGCCAGCCCCAGCATTTT. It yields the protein CASSVGGGQPQHF.

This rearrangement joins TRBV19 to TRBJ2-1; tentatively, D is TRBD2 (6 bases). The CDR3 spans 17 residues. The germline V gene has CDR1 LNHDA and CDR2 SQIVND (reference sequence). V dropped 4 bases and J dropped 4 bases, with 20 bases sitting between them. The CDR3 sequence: CASSTPGGTEHYNEQFF. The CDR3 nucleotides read TGTGCCAGTAGTACCCCTGGGGGGACGGAACATTACAATGAGCAGTTCTTC.

CDR3 bases: TGTGCCAGCAGTGATCTGAGGAAGGGAGGGCTGAGCGGGGTGACTTTC. This translates into CASSDLRKGGLSGVTF. The chain uses TRBV6-1 and TRBJ2-6; the match to TRBD2 covers 7 bases. This CDR3 region has 16 residues. J was trimmed by 17 bases and V by 3 bases; bases with no gene match: 19. CDR1 is MNHNS, CDR2 SASEGT, per germline.

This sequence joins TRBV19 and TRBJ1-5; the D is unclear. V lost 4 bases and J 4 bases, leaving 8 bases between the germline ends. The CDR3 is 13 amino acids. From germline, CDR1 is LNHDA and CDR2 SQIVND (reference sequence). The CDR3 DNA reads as TGTGCCAGTAGTAGCCAGTTAAATCAGCCCCAGCATTTT. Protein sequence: CASSSQLNQPQHF.

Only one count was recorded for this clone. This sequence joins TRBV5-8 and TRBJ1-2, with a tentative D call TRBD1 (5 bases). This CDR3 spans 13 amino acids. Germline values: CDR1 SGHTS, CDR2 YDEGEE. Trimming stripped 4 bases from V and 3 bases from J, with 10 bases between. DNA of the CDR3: TGTGCCAGCAGCGAGACAGTTCACTATGGCTACACCTTC. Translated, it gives CASSETVHYGYTF.

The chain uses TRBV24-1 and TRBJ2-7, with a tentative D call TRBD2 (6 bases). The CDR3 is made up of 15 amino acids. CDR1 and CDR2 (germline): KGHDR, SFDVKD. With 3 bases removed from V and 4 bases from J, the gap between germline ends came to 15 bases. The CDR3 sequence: CATSDAGRGSYEQYF. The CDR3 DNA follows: TGTGCCACCAGTGATGCGGGACGGGGCTCTTACGAGCAGTACTTC.

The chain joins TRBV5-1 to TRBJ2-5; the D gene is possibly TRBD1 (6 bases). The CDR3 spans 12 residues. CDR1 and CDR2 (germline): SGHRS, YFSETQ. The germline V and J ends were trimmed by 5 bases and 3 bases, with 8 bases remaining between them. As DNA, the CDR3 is TGCGCCAGCAGTCGGACAGAAGAGACCCAGTACTTC. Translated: CASSRTEETQYF.

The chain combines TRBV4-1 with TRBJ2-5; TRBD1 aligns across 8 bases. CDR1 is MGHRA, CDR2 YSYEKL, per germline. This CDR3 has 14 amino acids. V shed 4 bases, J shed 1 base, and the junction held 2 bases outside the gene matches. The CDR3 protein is CASSPRGPQETQYF. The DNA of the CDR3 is TGCGCCAGCAGCCCCAGGGGGCCCCAAGAGACCCAGTACTTC.

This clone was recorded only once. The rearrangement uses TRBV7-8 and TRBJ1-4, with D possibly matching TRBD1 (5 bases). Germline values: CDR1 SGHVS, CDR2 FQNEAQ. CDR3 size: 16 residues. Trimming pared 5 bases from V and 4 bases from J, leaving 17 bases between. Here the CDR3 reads CASSRRGEGYNEKLFF. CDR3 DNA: TGTGCCAGCAGCCGGCGGGGGGAGGGATATAATGAAAAACTGTTTTTT.

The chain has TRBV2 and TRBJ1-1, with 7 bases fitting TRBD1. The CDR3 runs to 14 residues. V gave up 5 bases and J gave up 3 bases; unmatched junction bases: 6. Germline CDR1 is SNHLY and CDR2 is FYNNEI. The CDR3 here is CASSIQGKDTEAFF. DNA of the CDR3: TGTGCCAGCAGTATACAGGGGAAAGACACTGAAGCTTTCTTT. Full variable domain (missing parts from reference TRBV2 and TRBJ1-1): EPEVTQTPSHQVTQMGQEVILRCVPISNHLYFYWYRQILGQKVEFLVSFYNNEISEKSEIFDDQFSVERPDGSNFTLKIRSTKLEDSAMYFCASSIQGKDTEAFFGQGTRLTVV.